Presented here are 28 T cell receptor beta chains from one specimen sequenced in a study of T cells in Graves' hyperthyroidism and ophthalmopathy. RNA transcripts yielded amplified TCR beta CDR3 regions. A set of HTBI primers served as the primers for a first-round RT-PCR of the TCR CDR3. TCRdb recomputed calls from the multiplex PCR reads with MiXCR, one row per CDR3 protein. The table records hundreds of thousands of distinct CDR3 sequences, 38% of them present only once. Sequencing input: blood. These receptors were taken from a man younger than 35 with Graves' hyperthyroidism.

The chain has TRBV7-2 and TRBJ1-3; D unclear. The V end lost 5 bases, the J end lost 8 bases, and 19 bases lay between the germline ends. Germline V gene lookup returns CDR1 SGHTA and CDR2 FQGNSA. The CDR3 sequence is 15 residues long. The CDR3 DNA reads as TGTGCCAGCAGCAAGGTGGCGGACCCTCTAGACACCATATATTTT. This codes for CASSKVADPLDTIYF.

This clonotype showed up many times. The J gene is TRBJ2-6, the V gene TRBV6-2 or TRBV6-3, with D perhaps matching TRBD2 (7 bases). Trimming took 2 bases from V and 0 from J, leaving 11 bases between them. The CDR3 is made up of 17 amino acids. Germline lookup yields CDR1 MNHEY and CDR2 SVGEGT. CDR3 sequence (DNA): TGTGCCAGCAGTTACGGGGGGGCGACCTCTGGGGCCAACGTCCTGACTTTC. Its translation: CASSYGGATSGANVLTF.

This clonotype has ten or more counts. The chain joins TRBV2 to TRBJ1-2; the D is unclear. This CDR3 contains 14 residues. Germline lookup yields CDR1 SNHLY and CDR2 FYNNEI. The germline V and J ends were trimmed by 7 bases and 6 bases, with 18 bases remaining between them. Written as DNA, the CDR3 is TGTGCCAGCACTGGGGAAGAAGGTACGAATGGCTACACCTTC. Translating it yields CASTGEEGTNGYTF.

This clonotype is a singleton in its sample. The V call is TRBV7-9, the J call TRBJ2-7; no clear D gene. Germline-derived CDR1 and CDR2 are SEHNR and FQNEAQ (reference sequence). V lost 3 bases and J lost 0, with 12 bases in between. The CDR3 totals 15 residues. This chain's CDR3 is CASSLEGLSSYEQYF. As DNA, the CDR3 is TGTGCCAGCAGCTTGGAAGGGCTTAGCTCCTACGAGCAGTACTTC.

This clonotype has just a few counts. The CDR3 spells CASSSSSGGDYGYTF. The DNA of the CDR3 is TGTGCCAGCAGTTCATCCAGCGGCGGTGACTATGGCTACACCTTC. The gene calls are TRBV12-3 or TRBV12-4 and TRBJ1-2; no definite D call. Trimming cost V 4 bases and J 3 bases, with 15 bases left between them. CDR3 length: 15 residues.

A word on this clonotype: Mismatch with germline at one junction end may stem from a read error. The V and J genes are TRBV20-1 and TRBJ1-5; 12 bases are a match to TRBD1. In germline, CDR1 is DFQATT, CDR2 SNEGSKA (reference sequence). The CDR3 totals 16 residues. The CDR3 DNA is TGCGGTGCAACGGTCCGGGACAGGGGGCTTCATCAGCCCCAGCATTTT. Amino acid sequence: CGATVRDRGLHQPQHF.

This clonotype was seen repeatedly, ten times or more. The V gene is TRBV29-1, the J gene TRBJ2-6; no reliable D call. Germline V gene lookup returns CDR1 SQVTM and CDR2 ANQGSEA. V lost 2 bases to trimming and J lost 4 bases, with 12 bases between them. The CDR3 extends over 15 amino acids. This CDR3 reads CSVERPGDGANVLTF. CDR3 DNA: TGCAGCGTTGAACGTCCGGGCGACGGGGCCAACGTCCTGACTTTC.

This clonotype was detected once. The genes are TRBV15 and TRBJ1-6; D perhaps matches TRBD1 (5 bases). In germline, CDR1 is LNHNV, CDR2 YYDKDF (reference sequence). The V end lost 5 bases, the J end lost 7 bases, and 15 bases lay between the germline ends. CDR3 length: 15 residues. The CDR3 bases are TGTGCCACCAGCCCCTACGAGGGGCCGAATTCACCCCTCCACTTT. It encodes CATSPYEGPNSPLHF. Full variable domain (remainder filled in from reference TRBV15 and TRBJ1-6): DAMVIQNPRYQVTQFGKPVTLSCSQTLNHNVMYWYQQKSSQAPKLLFHYYDKDFNNEADTPDNFQSRRPNTSFCFLDIRSPGLGDTAMYLCATSPYEGPNSPLHFGNGTRLTVT.

The CDR3 loop is CSVRAGQDTQYF. The DNA for the CDR3 is TGCAGCGTTCGAGCAGGGCAAGATACGCAGTATTTT. The chain recombines TRBV29-1 with TRBJ2-3; the D gene is possibly TRBD1 (5 bases). Germline assignment: CDR1 SQVTM and CDR2 ANQGSEA. The CDR3 length is 12 residues. Trimming pared 5 bases from V and 5 bases from J, leaving 11 bases between.

The chain links TRBV5-1 to TRBJ2-7, with no clear D. With 1 base removed from V and 6 bases from J, the gap between germline ends came to 14 bases. From germline, CDR1 is SGHRS and CDR2 YFSETQ. This CDR3 region has 14 residues. CDR3 DNA: TGCGCCAGCAGCTTGAACGGTGTAGAAGGCGAGCAGTACTTC. The encoded protein is CASSLNGVEGEQYF. Using reference TRBV5-1 and TRBJ2-7 for the parts outside the CDR3, the full variable domain is KAGVTQTPRYLIKTRGQQVTLSCSPISGHRSVSWYQQTPGQGLQFLFEYFSETQRNKGNFPGRFSGRQFSNSRSEMNVSTLELGDSALYLCASSLNGVEGEQYFGPGTRLTVT.

This clonotype was counted at least ten times. The chain carries TRBV7-9 and TRBJ1-5; no clear D. V was pared by 4 bases and J by 6 bases, with 7 bases between. CDR1 SEHNR and CDR2 FQNEAQ come from the germline V gene (reference sequence). The CDR3 totals 12 residues. Here the CDR3 DNA reads TGTGCCAGCAGCTCCGGGAGTCAGCCCCAGCATTTT. It translates to CASSSGSQPQHF.

The chain carries TRBV10-3 and TRBJ2-2; no reliable D call. Looked up from germline, CDR1 is ENHRY and CDR2 is SYGVKD. Trimming left V 6 bases short and J 10 bases short, with 0 bases between. The CDR3 runs 8 residues. The CDR3, as DNA: TGTGCCATCAGGGAGCTGTTTTTT. It codes for CAIRELFF.

V is TRBV5-1 and J is TRBJ1-1; D not certain. CDR1 is SGHRS and CDR2 is YFSETQ in the germline V gene. V lost 2 bases to trimming and J lost 2 bases, with 10 bases between them. The CDR3 runs 14 residues. This CDR3 reads CASSFNSGNTEAFF. CDR3 bases: TGCGCCAGCAGCTTCAACTCAGGAAACACTGAAGCTTTCTTT.

This clonotype was seen at least ten times. The chain carries TRBV4-1 and TRBJ1-2; D not certain. CDR1 MGHRA and CDR2 YSYEKL come from the germline V gene. The CDR3 totals 16 residues. The V end was cut by 0 bases, the J end by 4 bases, with 15 bases between. In DNA form, the CDR3 reads TGCGCCAGCAGCCAAGAACAAGGGATCAATGGCTATGGCTACACCTTC. It codes for CASSQEQGINGYGYTF.

This clonotype is a singleton in its sample. The junction does not match germline at one end; this may be a read error. The chain joins TRBV7-6 to TRBJ1-2; D may be TRBD1 (6 bases). Germline V gene lookup returns CDR1 SGHVS and CDR2 FNYEAQ. The CDR3 contains 11 residues. The CDR3 nucleotides read TGTGCAAGCTCAAGGGGGGTTGGCTACGCCTTC. Translating it yields CASSRGVGYAF.

The chain links TRBV6-5 to TRBJ2-7; the match to TRBD2 covers 7 bases. This CDR3 contains 13 residues. Germline values: CDR1 MNHEY, CDR2 SVGAGI. Trimming took 5 bases from V and 7 from J; bases not matched to a gene: 8. The CDR3 DNA reads as TGTGCCAGCAGTCCGGCCCGGGGGGAGGAGCAGTACTTC. This encodes CASSPARGEEQYF.

The chain has TRBV2 and TRBJ2-7; 10 bases map to TRBD2. The CDR3 is 15 amino acids. V was clipped by 6 bases and J by 2 bases; unmatched bases: 7. CDR1 and CDR2 from the germline V gene are SNHLY and FYNNEI. DNA of the CDR3: TGTGCCAGCAGACCCGGGACTAGCGTCGCCTACGAGCAGTACTTC. Its protein is CASRPGTSVAYEQYF. The full variable domain, with the rest looked up from reference TRBV2 and TRBJ2-7, is EPEVTQTPSHQVTQMGQEVILRCVPISNHLYFYWYRQILGQKVEFLVSFYNNEISEKSEIFDDQFSVERPDGSNFTLKIRSTKLEDSAMYFCASRPGTSVAYEQYFGPGTRLTVT.

The J gene is TRBJ2-6, the V gene TRBV7-9; D unresolved. Per germline, CDR1 SEHNR and CDR2 FQNEAQ (reference sequence). The CDR3 length is 16 residues. V was cut by 5 bases and J by 3 bases, with 14 bases left in between. CDR3 sequence (DNA): TGTGCCAGCAGCCTTAATTTTGGCGGTGGGGCCAACGTCCTGACTTTC. Translated: CASSLNFGGGANVLTF.

This rearrangement joins TRBV2 to TRBJ2-2; 11 positions match TRBD2. The CDR3 covers 15 residues. Germline V CDR1 and CDR2: SNHLY, FYNNEI. V lost 6 bases and J lost 1; bases outside the gene matches: 1. CDR3 DNA sequence: TGTGCCAGCAGAGGGACTAGCGGGAACACCGGGGAGCTGTTTTTT. It is translated as CASRGTSGNTGELFF. Supplemented by reference TRBV2 and TRBJ2-2, the full variable domain reads EPEVTQTPSHQVTQMGQEVILRCVPISNHLYFYWYRQILGQKVEFLVSFYNNEISEKSEIFDDQFSVERPDGSNFTLKIRSTKLEDSAMYFCASRGTSGNTGELFFGEGSRLTVL.

This clonotype was recorded at least ten times. The rearrangement joins TRBV10-3 to TRBJ1-2; D remains ambiguous. V was shortened by 2 bases and J by 8 bases, with 9 bases between the two germline ends. This CDR3 comprises 12 residues. Germline V gives CDR1 ENHRY, CDR2 SYGVKD. The CDR3 DNA is TGTGCCATCAGTGAGAAAGGTTGGGGCTACACCTTC. It translates to CAISEKGWGYTF.

This clonotype was counted many times. V is TRBV7-9 and J is TRBJ2-5, with a possible D match to TRBD2 (5 bases). The CDR3 spans 15 residues. V shed 4 bases and J shed 4 bases, with 16 bases lying between them. Germline V lookup: CDR1 SEHNR, CDR2 FQNEAQ (reference sequence). The CDR3 DNA reads as TGTGCCAGCAGCTCATCGTGGGGAGAGGGAGAGACCCAGTACTTC. Translating it yields CASSSSWGEGETQYF. The entire variable domain, with the rest obtained from reference TRBV7-9 and TRBJ2-5, is as follows: DTGVSQNPRHKITKRGQNVTFRCDPISEHNRLYWYRQTLGQGPEFLTYFQNEAQLEKSRLLSDRFSAERPKGSFSTLEIQRTEQGDSAMYLCASSSSWGEGETQYFGPGTRLLVL.

V is TRBV3-1 and J is TRBJ2-5; tentative D call: TRBD2 (5 bases). Deletions cut 4 bases from V and 7 bases from J, with 13 bases between. Germline V gene sequence: CDR1 LGHDT, CDR2 YNNKEL (reference sequence). CDR3 length equals 13 residues. Written as DNA, the CDR3 is TGTGCCAGCAGCCCCTTAGGAGGTGGGACCCAGTACTTC. Amino acids: CASSPLGGGTQYF.

The J gene is TRBJ2-7, the V gene TRBV20-1, with 7 bases fitting TRBD1. Germline CDR1 and CDR2: DFQATT and SNEGSKA (reference sequence). J gave up 4 bases and V 7 bases, and 7 bases lay outside the gene matches. CDR3 length equals 12 residues. The CDR3 nucleotides are TGCAGTGGCCAGGACAGGCCATACGAGCAGTACTTC. It is translated as CSGQDRPYEQYF.

The chain combines TRBV7-3 with TRBJ2-2; weak D call: TRBD2 (5 bases). The V gene lost 6 bases and the J gene lost 6 bases, with 14 bases spanning the gap. The CDR3 is 14 amino acids. In germline, CDR1 is SGHTA, CDR2 FQGTGA. The CDR3 loop reads CASRRLHGAGELFF. In DNA form, the CDR3 reads TGTGCCAGCAGAAGGCTACACGGGGCCGGGGAGCTGTTTTTT.

The chain is built from TRBV27 and TRBJ2-6; no firm D call. In germline, CDR1 is MNHEY, CDR2 SMNVEV (reference sequence). This CDR3 has 14 amino acids. Trimming stripped 5 bases from V and 2 bases from J, with 7 bases between. The CDR3 loop is CASSSVPGANVLTF. CDR3 DNA sequence: TGTGCCAGCAGTAGCGTTCCTGGGGCCAACGTCCTGACTTTC.

A remark on this clonotype: The junction shows a germline mismatch at one end, possibly a read error. This chain links TRBV11-2 with TRBJ1-6; 9 bases align to TRBD1. The germline gives CDR1 SGHAT, CDR2 FQNNGV. The CDR3 spans 15 residues. CDR3 bases: TGCGCCAGCAGCCAGGGGGACAGGGAAAATTCACCCCTCCACTTT. The encoded protein is CASSQGDRENSPLHF. The full variable domain, with the rest looked up from reference TRBV11-2 and TRBJ1-6, is EAGVAQSPRYKIIEKRQSVAFWCNPISGHATLYWYQQILGQGPKLLIQFQNNGVVDDSQLPKDRFSAERLKGVDSTLKIQPAKLEDSAVYLCASSQGDRENSPLHFGNGTRLTVT.

V and J are TRBV4-2 and TRBJ1-5; D unclear. Germline CDR1 LGHNA, CDR2 YNFKEQ. The ends were cut back, 1 base at V and 8 bases at J, with 6 bases in the middle. The CDR3 is 12 residues long. The CDR3: CASSQGVEPQHF. Written as DNA, the CDR3 is TGTGCCAGCAGCCAAGGGGTGGAGCCCCAGCATTTT.

V gene TRBV20-1 combines with J gene TRBJ2-5; D gene ambiguous. The CDR3 runs 13 residues. The germline gives CDR1 DFQATT, CDR2 SNEGSKA (reference sequence). V dropped 0 bases and J dropped 2 bases, with 7 bases sitting between them. Here the CDR3 reads CSARDGGQETQYF. DNA of the CDR3: TGCAGTGCTAGAGATGGTGGTCAAGAGACCCAGTACTTC.